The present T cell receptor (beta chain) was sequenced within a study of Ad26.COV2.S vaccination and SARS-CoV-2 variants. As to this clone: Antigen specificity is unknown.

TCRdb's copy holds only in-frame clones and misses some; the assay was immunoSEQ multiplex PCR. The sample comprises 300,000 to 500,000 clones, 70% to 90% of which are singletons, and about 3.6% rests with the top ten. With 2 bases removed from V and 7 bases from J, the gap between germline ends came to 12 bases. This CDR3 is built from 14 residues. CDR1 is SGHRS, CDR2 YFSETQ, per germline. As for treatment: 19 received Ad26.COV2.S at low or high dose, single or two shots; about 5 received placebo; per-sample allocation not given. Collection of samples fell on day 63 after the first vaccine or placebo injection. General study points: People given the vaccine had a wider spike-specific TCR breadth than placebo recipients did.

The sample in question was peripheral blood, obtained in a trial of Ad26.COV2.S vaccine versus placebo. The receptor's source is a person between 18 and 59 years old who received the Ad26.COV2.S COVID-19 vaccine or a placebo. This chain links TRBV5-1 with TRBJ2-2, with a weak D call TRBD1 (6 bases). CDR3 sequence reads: CASSFLQGRGELFF. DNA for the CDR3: TGCGCCAGCAGCTTTTTACAGGGCCGCGGGGAGCTGTTTTTT.